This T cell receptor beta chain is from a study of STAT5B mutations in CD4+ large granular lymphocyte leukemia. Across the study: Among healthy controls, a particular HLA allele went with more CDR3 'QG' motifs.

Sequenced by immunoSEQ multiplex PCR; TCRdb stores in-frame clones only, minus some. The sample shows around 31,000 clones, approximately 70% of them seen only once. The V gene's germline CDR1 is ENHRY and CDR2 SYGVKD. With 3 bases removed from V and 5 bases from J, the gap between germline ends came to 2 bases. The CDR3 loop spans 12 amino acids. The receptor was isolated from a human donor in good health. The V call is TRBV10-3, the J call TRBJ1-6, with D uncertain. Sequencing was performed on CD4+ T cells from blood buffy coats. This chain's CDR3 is CAISDHNSPLHF. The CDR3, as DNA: TGTGCCATCAGTGACCATAATTCACCCCTCCACTTT.